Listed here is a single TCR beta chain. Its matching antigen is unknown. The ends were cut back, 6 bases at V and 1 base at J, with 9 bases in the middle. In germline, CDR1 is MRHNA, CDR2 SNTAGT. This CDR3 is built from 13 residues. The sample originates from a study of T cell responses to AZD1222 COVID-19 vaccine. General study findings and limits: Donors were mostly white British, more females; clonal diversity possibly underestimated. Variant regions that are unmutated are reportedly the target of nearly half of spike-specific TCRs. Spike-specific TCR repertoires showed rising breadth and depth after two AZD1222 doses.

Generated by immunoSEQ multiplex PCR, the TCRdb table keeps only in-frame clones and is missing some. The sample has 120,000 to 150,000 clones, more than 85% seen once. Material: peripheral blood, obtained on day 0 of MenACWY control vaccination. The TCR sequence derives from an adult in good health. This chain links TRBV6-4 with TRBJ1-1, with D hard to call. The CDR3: CASSLKSNTEAFF. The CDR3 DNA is TGTGCCAGCAGCTTAAAGTCGAACACTGAAGCTTTCTTT.